The 8 T cell receptor beta chains below come from one sample, sequenced in a study of fetal regulatory T cell absence and autoimmunity. TCRdb's table, derived via immunoSEQ multiplex PCR, lists solely in-frame clones and lacks some. The sample shows around 100,000 clones, around 72% of them seen only once. Sequencing used pancreas tissue. These receptors all come from a male donor with IPEX syndrome.

The V and J genes are TRBV5-5 and TRBJ1-4; no reliable D call. V was trimmed by 0 bases and J by 6 bases, leaving 12 bases between them. CDR3 length: 15 residues. Germline CDR1 and CDR2: SGHKS and YYEKEE (reference sequence). CDR3 amino acids: CASSLEVSNYEKLFF. Here the CDR3 DNA reads TGTGCCAGCAGCTTGGAAGTATCCAATTATGAAAAACTGTTTTTT.

A few counts support this clone. This rearrangement joins TRBV27 to TRBJ2-7, with D possibly being TRBD2 (6 bases). V gave up 8 bases and J gave up 8 bases, with 19 bases separating them. The CDR3 covers 13 residues. Germline V gives CDR1 MNHEY, CDR2 SMNVEV (reference sequence). The CDR3 protein is CASRSWRDGQQYF. DNA for the CDR3: TGTGCCAGCCGATCATGGCGGGACGGCCAGCAGTACTTC.

The chain joins TRBV11-3 to TRBJ2-7, with no clear D. With 0 bases removed from V and 4 bases from J, the gap between germline ends came to 7 bases. CDR3 length: 13 amino acids. Looked up from germline, CDR1 is SGHNT and CDR2 is YENEEA. The CDR3 loop is CASSLDNRYEQYF. The CDR3 nucleotides read TGTGCCAGCAGCTTAGATAACCGGTACGAGCAGTACTTC.

The rearrangement joins TRBV7-2 to TRBJ1-2; D gene unclear. Between the trimmed V and J ends, which lost 5 bases and 4 bases, there was a span of 11 bases. The length of the CDR3 is 13 residues. The germline CDR1 and CDR2 sequences are SGHTA and FQGNSA. The CDR3 loop reads CASSLNSVYGYTF. The CDR3 DNA is TGTGCCAGCAGCCTCAATTCAGTCTATGGCTACACCTTC.

The genes are TRBV27 and TRBJ2-7, with D possibly matching TRBD1 (6 bases). CDR1 and CDR2 from the germline V gene are MNHEY and SMNVEV (reference sequence). The CDR3 is 15 amino acids. V was trimmed by 7 bases and J by 2 bases, leaving 18 bases between them. For the CDR3, the DNA is TGTGCCAGCAAATCAGGGGCAGGCTTTACCTACGAGCAGTACTTC. Protein product: CASKSGAGFTYEQYF.

As concerns this clone: The same CDR3 also results from other DNA sequences found in this sample. The chain recombines TRBV30 with TRBJ2-5, with D uncertain. CDR3 size: 13 residues. The germline CDR1 and CDR2 sequences are GTSNPN and SVGIG (reference sequence). V shed 0 bases and J shed 2 bases, with 7 bases lying between them. This CDR3 is CAWSVRIQETQYF. In DNA, the CDR3 is TGTGCCTGGAGTGTGAGGATACAAGAGACCCAGTACTTC.

The chain uses TRBV29-1 and TRBJ2-3, with D possibly being TRBD1 (6 bases). V was pared by 0 bases and J by 3 bases, with 13 bases between. The CDR3 contains 15 residues. Germline values: CDR1 SQVTM, CDR2 ANQGSEA. The CDR3 spells CSVEDHPQGTDTQYF. The CDR3 region has the DNA TGCAGCGTTGAAGATCACCCCCAGGGGACAGATACGCAGTATTTT.

The chain couples TRBV7-6 to TRBJ1-2; D might be TRBD1 (6 bases). Germline CDR1 and CDR2: SGHVS and FNYEAQ. Trimming took off 6 bases at V and 4 bases at J, with 18 bases between the two ends. The CDR3 is 15 residues long. In DNA, the CDR3 is TGTGCCAGCAGTCCGCTCCGGGGGCAGAGCTATGGCTACACCTTC. The encoded protein is CASSPLRGQSYGYTF.